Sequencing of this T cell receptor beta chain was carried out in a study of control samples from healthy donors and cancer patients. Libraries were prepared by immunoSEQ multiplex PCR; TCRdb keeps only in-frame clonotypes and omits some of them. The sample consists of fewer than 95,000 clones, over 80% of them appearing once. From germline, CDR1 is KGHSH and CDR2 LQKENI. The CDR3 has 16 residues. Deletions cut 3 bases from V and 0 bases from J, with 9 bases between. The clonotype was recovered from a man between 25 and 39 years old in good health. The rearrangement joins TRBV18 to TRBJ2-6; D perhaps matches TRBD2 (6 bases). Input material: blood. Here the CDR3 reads CASSPEGFSGANVLTF. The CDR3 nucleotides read TGTGCCAGCTCACCGGAGGGGTTCTCTGGGGCCAACGTCCTGACTTTC. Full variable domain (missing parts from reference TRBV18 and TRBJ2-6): NAGVMQNPRHLVRRRGQEARLRCSPMKGHSHVYWYRQLPEEGLKFMVYLQKENIIDESGMPKERFSAEFPKEGPSILRIQQVVRGDSAAYFCASSPEGFSGANVLTFGAGSRLTVL.